This TCR beta chain was sequenced for a study of human T cells and chemical hapten exposure. General observations from the study: Expanded TCRs were compared with controls, and the expanded TCRs formed significantly more large CDR3 similarity clusters.

TCRdb re-derived calls from the RACE reads in MiXCR, one entry per CDR3 protein. The repertoire holds a few hundred thousand distinct CDR3 sequences, with 5.5% as singletons. A remark on this clonotype: Its antigen is undetermined.

The V end lost 0 bases, the J end lost 11 bases, and 27 bases lay between the germline ends. This CDR3 is built from 18 residues. Time point given: pre-sensitization, week 0. The treatment is: therapeutic diphenylcyclopropenone sensitization with weekly scalp DPC. The J gene is TRBJ2-3, the V gene TRBV6-7; the D gene is possibly TRBD2 (6 bases). TRBV6-7 is assigned to the ORF class and has an uncertain function. The sample in question was whole blood, obtained in connection with sensitization to the hapten diphenylcyclopropenone (DPC). The clonotype was recovered from a woman aged 18-35 years with alopecia areata. Some clones in this sample may be carry-over from other donors' samples. CDR3 residues: CASSYSKGLPRQRSKQYF. CDR3 bases: TGTGCCAGCAGTTACTCGAAGGGACTTCCACGGCAGCGGAGTAAGCAGTATTTT.